This T cell receptor beta chain is from a study of blood T cell repertoires in COVID-19 (dated by TCRdb to the early 2020s). Describing the broader study: Samples covering the acute and convalescent phases of COVID-19 were provided by collaborators in the United States, Italy and Spain. The material from the prospective study consisted of cDNA or gDNA derived from T cells, B-cell-depleted T cells, or PBMCs. Subjects who had been exposed to COVID-19, were actively infected with it, or had recovered from it provided the deeply sampled blood TCRbeta repertoires that made up the dataset. The repertoires were released in a freely available public database intended as a resource for research on the immune response to SARS-CoV-2. Samples were obtained from the ongoing ImmuneRACE study (first 160 participants) and from approximately 1,200 subjects provided by 6 global collaborators. Sample metadata almost always included a de-identified subject ID, COVID-19 status, age in years and sex. HLA class I and class II types, where available, came from metadata supplied by the sample provider rather than from assay-based typing. What the authors observed across the whole study: The amount of clinical and demographic metadata varied by source and participant and was provided uncurated.

The immunoSEQ Assay, a bias-controlled multiplex PCR, was used to amplify TCRbeta CDR3 regions from genomic DNA. The original methods were these. The number of nucleated cells in each sample was estimated from the amplification of reference gene primers within the assay. To quantify the absolute abundance of each unique TCRbeta CDR3 rearrangement, sequence reads were collapsed and filtered. For each sample, productive Simpson clonality was calculated by taking the square root of Simpson's diversity index across productive rearrangements. This is the immuneACCESS table as TCRdb keeps it, with only in-frame sequences that have V and J called. A part of the clones is gone; compared with another copy, unresolved V genes explain less than half, and the rest is unexplained. V and J calls and clone size come straight from that table; D and trimming were deduced from the DNA. The sample table holds about 330,000 clones, of which 92% were seen once. Of the sample, approximately 18% falls within the top ten clones.

In the prospective study, participants were roughly 18 to 100 years old, resided in fewer than 25 geographic areas of the United States, and were enrolled through a virtual design. In the prospective study, participants were assigned to cohorts based on the clinical history participants reported in a screening survey and a study questionnaire. Recovered participants in ImmuneRACE Cohort 3 were defined as having two consecutive negative NP/OP PCR tests, clearance from a healthcare professional, or resolution of symptoms. In the prospective study, mobile phlebotomists collected whole blood, serum and a nasopharyngeal or oropharyngeal swab from each participant. Additional blood draws and questionnaires over an approximately two-month period could optionally be provided by prospective study participants. Blood samples from the prospective study were shipped frozen or at room temperature prior to DNA extraction.

CDR1 and CDR2 are read off the germline V gene as MRHNA and SNTAGT. Measured from the cysteine to the phenylalanine, the CDR3 is 13 residues long. The only DNA kept is the CDR3, 39 bases in frame from the first base. The trim is 3 bases for V and 6 bases for J, with a gap of 9 bases between the germline ends. Notes on this clone: Its specific antigen is unknown. No base qualities exist here, and no much larger clone lies one base off it.

The V gene is TRBV6-4 and the J gene is TRBJ1-5; a weak D assignment points to TRBD1 (6 bases agree). This TCR came from a woman in her twenties or thirties who had recovered from COVID-19. Sequenced sample: PBMCs or T cells enriched from blood (not recorded which). The CDR3 region reads CASSDMGAQPQHF. The DNA reads TGTGCCAGCAGTGATATGGGGGCTCAGCCCCAGCATTTT.